Listed here are 11 T cell receptor beta chains from one sample, sequenced in a study of cytomegalovirus exposure and HLA in healthy donors. PCR primers comprised 60 Vbeta and 13 Jbeta primers. Some clones are missing from TCRdb's copy, which holds only in-frame ones; the method was immunoSEQ multiplex PCR. The sample shows nearly 110,000 clones, roughly 82% of them seen only once. The material sequenced was PBMCs. These receptors originate from a man aged 45-60 years in good health and CMV-seronegative.

This clone was observed a single time. The V gene is TRBV19, the J gene TRBJ1-1; 8 bases fit TRBD1. The germline CDR1 and CDR2 sequences are LNHDA and SQIVND (reference sequence). The CDR3 is made up of 15 amino acids. The V segment lost 6 bases and the J segment 5 bases; nucleotides outside the gene matches: 11. Here the CDR3 reads CASSLPTGVRTEAFF. The CDR3 DNA follows: TGTGCCAGTAGCCTACCGACAGGGGTGAGAACTGAAGCTTTCTTT.

This chain connects TRBV29-1 to TRBJ2-5; 9 bases are shared with TRBD1. Per the germline V gene, CDR1 is SQVTM and CDR2 is ANQGSEA. V dropped 6 bases and J dropped 1; count of bases not matched to a gene: 3. This CDR3 spans 13 amino acids. The CDR3: CSVATGGQETQYF. The CDR3 DNA is TGCAGCGTGGCGACAGGGGGCCAAGAGACCCAGTACTTC.

About this clone itself: The same CDR3 can be traced to other DNA sequences in this sample. The chain recombines TRBV5-1 with TRBJ2-5; 8 bases align to TRBD2. V lost 2 bases and J lost 5; bases outside the gene matches: 8. Germline values: CDR1 SGHRS, CDR2 YFSETQ. The CDR3 extends over 15 amino acids. The CDR3 DNA reads as TGCGCCAGCAGCTTCTCGGGGGGGGCCGGGGAGACCCAGTACTTC. It yields the protein CASSFSGGAGETQYF.

The table lists this clone with a few counts. The chain joins TRBV5-5 to TRBJ1-2; possible D gene TRBD1, 6 bases. Between the trimmed V and J ends, which lost 0 bases and 4 bases, there was a span of 10 bases. CDR1 and CDR2 (germline): SGHKS, YYEKEE (reference sequence). The CDR3 runs to 14 residues. CDR3 in amino acids: CASSLDRDGYGYTF. As DNA, the CDR3 is TGTGCCAGCAGCTTGGACAGGGACGGCTATGGCTACACCTTC.

J is TRBJ1-5 and V is TRBV19; no firm D call. The germline gives CDR1 LNHDA, CDR2 SQIVND (reference sequence). Trimming pared 7 bases from V and 7 bases from J, leaving 26 bases between. The CDR3 runs 17 residues. The DNA for the CDR3 is TGTGCCAGTAAGTCCGGGAGGCCTGAAGAGTGGAGCCAGCCCCAGCATTTT. Protein: CASKSGRPEEWSQPQHF.

This clone was detected only a few times. The J gene is TRBJ1-5, the V gene TRBV10-2; TRBD1 agrees at 10 bases. CDR3 length equals 16 residues. Germline CDR1 and CDR2: WSHSY and SAAADI. J lost 7 bases, V lost 3 bases, and 9 bases had no gene match. In DNA form, the CDR3 reads TGCGCCAGCAGTGAAAGCCGCGGGACAGGGGACCAGCCCCAGCATTTT. Its translation is CASSESRGTGDQPQHF.

This clone has only one observation. The rearrangement uses TRBV10-3 and TRBJ1-2; D gene ambiguous. V was cut by 7 bases and J by 3 bases, with 15 bases left in between. CDR1 ENHRY and CDR2 SYGVKD come from the germline V gene. The CDR3 is 14 amino acids. For the CDR3, the DNA is TGTGCCATCACCGAGGAGCCGGGTTACTATGGCTACACCTTC. Translation gives CAITEEPGYYGYTF.

The chain carries TRBV19 and TRBJ1-6; D gene unclear. CDR1 is LNHDA and CDR2 is SQIVND in the germline V gene (reference sequence). The germline V and J ends were trimmed by 9 bases and 2 bases, with 8 bases remaining between them. CDR3 size: 13 residues. CDR3 sequence (DNA): TGTGCCAGCGGGAGGACCTATAATTCACCCCTCCACTTT. Its translation: CASGRTYNSPLHF.

This sequence joins TRBV6-1 and TRBJ2-7, with TRBD1 matching 8 bases. V lost 6 bases to trimming and J lost 0 bases; unmatched junction nucleotides: 1. There are 13 residues in the CDR3. In germline, CDR1 is MNHNS, CDR2 SASEGT. The CDR3 region has the DNA TGTGCCAGCAGAGGGACAGGCTCCTACGAGCAGTACTTC. Its translation is CASRGTGSYEQYF.

The chain joins TRBV2 to TRBJ2-2; 8 nucleotides match TRBD2. The CDR3 spans 13 residues. CDR1 and CDR2 from the germline V gene are SNHLY and FYNNEI. CDR3 residues: CALSGEPTGELFF. CDR3 bases: TGTGCTCTTAGCGGGGAACCCACCGGGGAGCTGTTTTTT.

The V gene is TRBV5-1, the J gene TRBJ2-1; TRBD2 agrees at 11 bases. Germline CDR1 is SGHRS and CDR2 is YFSETQ. The CDR3 consists of 17 residues. Losses at the gene ends were 5 bases for V and 1 base for J; bases not matched to a gene: 8. The CDR3 nucleotides are TGCGCCAGCAGTACTAGCGGGGGCCTCCTTTCCTACAATGAGCAGTTCTTC. Amino acid sequence: CASSTSGGLLSYNEQFF.